The T cell receptor (beta chain) under discussion was sequenced for a study of T-cell memory formation after mild COVID-19. Study-wide findings and caveats: While clones contracting from day 15 to 85 were balanced between CD4 and CD8, later expanders leaned CD4+.

Barcoded TCR alpha and TCR beta cDNA libraries with UMIs came from 5'RACE using constant-segment primers. TCRdb re-called the 5' RACE reads with MiXCR, one entry per CDR3 protein. This table holds about 250,000 distinct CDR3 sequences, roughly 15% found once. Comments on this clonotype: Its target is not known.

Germline CDR1 is SGDLS and CDR2 is YYNGEE. The CDR3 is 15 residues long. V was pared by 1 base and J by 0 bases, with 1 base of the junction left unmatched. The sequenced sample was PBMCs or a T cell subset sorted from them (not recorded which). This sequence was found in a man younger than 35 who had mild COVID-19 (a few samples of this study predate the infection). Cell type and time point are not known. V usage is TRBV9 and J usage is TRBJ2-1, with 7 bases fitting TRBD2. The CDR3 is CASSVTGGSYNEQFF. Written as DNA, the CDR3 is TGTGCCAGCAGCGTAACGGGGGGCTCCTACAATGAGCAGTTCTTC.